This T cell receptor (beta chain) was found in a study of blood T cell repertoires in COVID-19 (dated by TCRdb to about 2020). Background for the entire study: Samples covering the acute and convalescent phases of COVID-19 were provided by collaborators in the United States, Italy and Spain. The material from the prospective study consisted of cDNA or gDNA derived from T cells, B-cell-depleted T cells, or PBMCs. Deeply sampled blood TCRbeta repertoires from subjects exposed to, actively infected with, or recovered from COVID-19 were included in the dataset. A freely available public database, intended as a resource for researchers studying the immune response to SARS-CoV-2, is where the repertoires were released. Samples were obtained from the ongoing ImmuneRACE study (first 160 participants) and from about 1,300 subjects provided by 6 global collaborators. A de-identified subject ID, COVID-19 status, age in years and sex were almost always included in the sample metadata. Where HLA class I and class II types were available, the types were taken from metadata supplied by the sample provider, not from assay-based typing.

The immunoSEQ Assay, a bias-controlled multiplex PCR, was used to amplify TCRbeta CDR3 regions from genomic DNA. The authors processed their data as follows. Nucleated cell counts per sample were estimated from amplification of reference gene primers within the assay. To quantify the absolute abundance of each unique TCRbeta CDR3 rearrangement, sequence reads were collapsed and filtered. Productive Simpson clonality was computed per sample as the square root of Simpson's diversity index over productive rearrangements. Drawn from immuneACCESS, this table holds only the in-frame rearrangements with V and J called that TCRdb kept. Clones are partly lost; checked studies trace under half to an unresolved V gene and leave the rest unexplained. From that table come the V and J calls and clone size; the DNA was used to work out D and trimming. Counted in this sample were under 300,000 clones; more than 60% of them appeared once. The ten top clones hold approximately 4% of the sample.

According to the germline V gene, CDR1 reads SGHAT and CDR2 reads FQNNGV. V is pared back by 5 bases and J by 1 base, with 15 bases lying between the germline termini. The CDR3 holds 15 amino acids from the cysteine to the phenylalanine. Here the CDR3 DNA is all that survives: 45 bases in frame from base 1. Results the study describes overall, beyond this receptor: The quantity of clinical and demographic metadata differed by source and by participant and was supplied without curation.

A note on this clone: There is no known antigen for this receptor. Per-nucleotide qualities are absent, and no much larger clonotype sits a single base away.

Each collaborating institution followed its own protocols to collect whole blood in K2EDTA tubes. For TCRbeta analysis, collaborator samples were shipped as frozen whole blood, as isolated PBMCs, or as DNA extracted from either sample type. The receptor chain draws on TRBV11-2 and TRBJ2-7; TRBD1 is a weak D gene call, 6 bases matching. The sequencing input was peripheral blood. The receptor was isolated from a woman aged 40 to 50 with active or convalescent COVID-19. The bases are TGTGCCAGCAGCCTGCAGAGGGGACATTCCTACGAGCAGTACTTC. Its protein reads: CASSLQRGHSYEQYF.